This TCR beta chain was recovered during a study of graft-versus-host responses after intestinal transplantation. A remark on this clone: As yet, its antigen is unknown.

Germline loops: CDR1 SGHRS, CDR2 YFSETQ. The CDR3 has 13 residues. The V gene lost 4 bases and the J gene lost 2 bases, with 10 bases spanning the gap. Clones were read by immunoSEQ multiplex PCR, and TCRdb kept only the in-frame ones, dropping some. The sample shows around 100,000 clones, under 95% of them seen only once. The TCR originated in a human donor who received an intestinal transplant. The rearrangement joins TRBV5-1 to TRBJ2-7; a weak D match, TRBD1 (6 bases). Sample: unstimulated CD8+ T cells sorted from spleen or lymph node cells, taken before intestinal transplant. The CDR3 DNA reads as TGCGCCAGCAGCGGGACAAACACCTACGAGCAGTACTTC. Translated, it gives CASSGTNTYEQYF.